The rows below give T cell receptor beta chains drawn from one sample of a study of OX40 agonist ivuxolimab in advanced cancers. Data came from immunoSEQ multiplex PCR; TCRdb stores just in-frame clones and leaves some out. The sample yields about 100,000 clones, approximately 90% seen once. Sample: CD4+ or CD8+ T cells sorted from blood, taken in a trial of the OX40 agonist ivuxolimab. These receptors were taken from an adult with an advanced solid tumor such as melanoma, head and neck, liver or kidney cancer. Each CDR3 is given with its conserved first and last residue. The order of the fields is V gene, D gene, clone size, J gene, CDR3 protein, CDR3 DNA. The D gene is left open where the match is weak. Where a row states a size, it is once, few, many or the class of an expanded clone; other rows omit it.

V: TRBV29-1
D: TRBD1
size: .
J: TRBJ1-2
CDR3: CSVSGGSYGYTF
DNA: TGCAGCGTTTCAGGGGGTAGCTATGGCTACACCTTC

V: TRBV10-3
D: .
size: .
J: TRBJ2-1
CDR3: CATRDSKHEQFF
DNA: TGTGCCACCCGGGACTCTAAACATGAGCAGTTCTTC

V: TRBV6-5
D: .
size: .
J: TRBJ2-4
CDR3: CASSYSRGAKNIQYF
DNA: TGTGCCAGCAGTTACTCGAGGGGGGCCAAAAACATTCAGTACTTC

V: TRBV4-3
D: .
size: .
J: TRBJ2-4
CDR3: CASSQEVTVNIQYF
DNA: TGCGCCAGCAGCCAAGAAGTTACCGTAAACATTCAGTACTTC

V: TRBV4-3
D: .
size: .
J: TRBJ2-5
CDR3: CASSQVGVSGETQYF
DNA: TGCGCCAGCAGCCAAGTGGGGGTTAGTGGAGAGACCCAGTACTTC

V: TRBV7-9
D: .
size: .
J: TRBJ2-7
CDR3: CASSLAPSPPYEQYF
DNA: TGTGCCAGCAGCTTAGCCCCTAGTCCGCCCTACGAGCAGTACTTC

V: TRBV4-1
D: .
size: .
J: TRBJ1-5
CDR3: CASSHIDQGRSQPQHF
DNA: TGCGCCAGCAGCCATATCGATCAGGGAAGAAGCCAGCCCCAGCATTTT

V: TRBV18
D: .
size: .
J: TRBJ2-7
CDR3: CASSQVEYEQYF
DNA: TGTGCCAGCTCACAGGTTGAGTACGAGCAGTACTTC

V: TRBV28
D: .
size: .
J: TRBJ2-6
CDR3: CASSWGDDPSGANVLTF
DNA: TGTGCCAGCAGTTGGGGCGACGACCCCTCTGGGGCCAACGTCCTGACTTTC

V: TRBV7-2
D: .
size: .
J: TRBJ1-1
CDR3: CASSLTTNTEAFF
DNA: TGTGCCAGCAGCTTAACAACGAACACTGAAGCTTTCTTT

V: TRBV7-2
D: TRBD2
size: .
J: TRBJ2-1
CDR3: CASSLRRGASGISEQFF
DNA: TGTGCCAGCAGCTTACGGAGGGGGGCTAGCGGGATTTCTGAGCAGTTCTTC

V: TRBV6-1
D: .
size: .
J: TRBJ1-5
CDR3: CASSEGNNQPQHF
DNA: TGTGCCAGCAGTGAGGGTAACAATCAGCCCCAGCATTTT

V: TRBV28
D: .
size: .
J: TRBJ2-4
CDR3: CASKSIGPQYF
DNA: TGTGCCAGCAAGTCAATCGGCCCTCAGTACTTC

V: TRBV6-5
D: .
size: .
J: TRBJ1-2
CDR3: CASSSYREYSGYTF
DNA: TGTGCCAGCAGTTCATACCGGGAGTATAGTGGCTACACCTTC

V: TRBV5-1
D: TRBD1
size: .
J: TRBJ1-2
CDR3: CASSLSRGTGHGYTF
DNA: TGCGCCAGCAGCTTGTCTCGGGGGACAGGGCACGGCTACACCTTC

V: TRBV19
D: TRBD2
size: few
J: TRBJ2-3
CDR3: CASSRAGTSGSDTQYF
DNA: TGTGCCAGTAGTAGAGCCGGGACTAGCGGGAGTGATACGCAGTATTTT

V: TRBV6-5
D: .
size: .
J: TRBJ2-3
CDR3: CASSYWGKPDTQYF
DNA: TGTGCCAGCAGTTACTGGGGGAAGCCAGATACGCAGTATTTT

V: TRBV5-6
D: .
size: .
J: TRBJ2-7
CDR3: CASNPILAEGDEQYF
DNA: TGTGCCAGCAACCCCATTTTAGCGGAGGGGGACGAGCAGTACTTC

V: TRBV11-2
D: TRBD2
size: .
J: TRBJ2-4
CDR3: CASSLDLASGVAKNIQYF
DNA: TGTGCCAGCAGCTTAGATTTAGCTAGCGGGGTAGCCAAAAACATTCAGTACTTC

V: TRBV5-1
D: .
size: .
J: TRBJ2-3
CDR3: CASSLLADTQYF
DNA: TGCGCCAGCAGCTTGCTGGCAGATACGCAGTATTTT

V: TRBV28
D: .
size: .
J: TRBJ1-4
CDR3: CASRGRGDEKLFF
DNA: TGTGCCTCCCGAGGCAGGGGAGATGAAAAACTGTTTTTT

V: TRBV18
D: .
size: .
J: TRBJ1-1
CDR3: CASSQGIGAEAFF
DNA: TGTGCCAGCTCCCAGGGTATTGGGGCTGAAGCTTTCTTT

V: TRBV6-5
D: .
size: .
J: TRBJ1-5
CDR3: CASSSGSLGVNQPQHF
DNA: TGTGCCAGCAGTTCCGGGAGTCTCGGGGTCAATCAGCCCCAGCATTTT

V: TRBV5-1
D: .
size: .
J: TRBJ2-1
CDR3: CASSPGLVAHNEQFF
DNA: TGCGCCAGCAGCCCGGGACTTGTCGCTCACAATGAGCAGTTCTTC

V: TRBV20-1
D: .
size: .
J: TRBJ2-7
CDR3: CSALRGYEQYF
DNA: TGCAGTGCCCTGAGGGGGTACGAGCAGTACTTC

V: TRBV6-5
D: .
size: .
J: TRBJ2-4
CDR3: CASSYARAGKNIQYF
DNA: TGTGCCAGCAGTTACGCCCGGGCAGGAAAAAACATTCAGTACTTC

V: TRBV5-4
D: .
size: .
J: TRBJ2-7
CDR3: CASSARGGRVFYEQYF
DNA: TGTGCCAGCAGCGCCCGAGGGGGGAGGGTGTTCTACGAGCAGTACTTC

V: TRBV5-4
D: TRBD1
size: .
J: TRBJ1-2
CDR3: CASSIGTEYGYTF
DNA: TGTGCCAGCAGCATTGGGACAGAGTATGGCTACACCTTC